What follows describes a single T cell receptor beta chain. This sample was included in a study of tumor-infiltrating lymphocytes in localized non-small cell lung cancer. Measured with immunoSEQ multiplex PCR; TCRdb has only the in-frame clones, and not every one. Counted here are about 12,000 clones, around four fifths occurring once; the ten biggest clones make up 9% to 15%. Germline CDR1 is WNHNN and CDR2 is SYGVQD (reference sequence). Trimming took off 2 bases at V and 5 bases at J, with 9 bases between the two ends. This CDR3 contains 13 residues. This rearrangement joins TRBV10-1 to TRBJ1-1, with a tentative D call TRBD1 (6 bases). The TCR originated in a human donor with non-small cell lung cancer. The sequenced sample consisted of uninvolved lung tissue not adjacent to the tumor. The CDR3 coding sequence is TGCGCCAGCAGTGAGAACAGGGTGACTGAAGCTTTCTTT. This gives the protein CASSENRVTEAFF.